Listed below are T cell receptor beta chains from one sample, sequenced in a study of blood T cell repertoires in COVID-19. Method: immunoSEQ multiplex PCR; TCRdb's copy keeps in-frame clones and lacks some. The table includes 200,000 or so clones, roughly 79% detected once. Sequencing was performed on peripheral blood. These receptors were obtained from a woman older than 75 with COVID-19, enrolled during active disease. Both conserved end residues are part of each CDR3. A D gene is named only where the DNA matches it firmly. The size field is filled for only some rows; it gives once, few, many or a size class.

abundance	v_gene	d_gene	j_gene	CDR3nt	CDR3aa
-	TRBV4-1	TRBD1	TRBJ2-7	TGCGCCAGCAGCCAATCTAGGACAGGGGGCTACGAGCAGTACTTC	CASSQSRTGGYEQYF
-	TRBV6-2/TRBV6-3	TRBD2	TRBJ2-1	TGTGCCAGCAGTTACGCGCGGGGGGAAAACTACAATGAGCAGTTCTTC	CASSYARGENYNEQFF
-	TRBV11-3	TRBD1	TRBJ1-1	TGTGCCAGCAGCAACCGACAGGGTCTGGGCACTGAAGCTTTCTTT	CASSNRQGLGTEAFF
-	TRBV7-8	-	TRBJ1-1	TGTGCCAGCAGCTCACCAAGAGACACTGAAGCTTTCTTT	CASSSPRDTEAFF
-	TRBV27	TRBD1	TRBJ2-3	TGTGCCAGCAGTTTCCGGGACAGGGACAGGTCAGATACGCAGTATTTT	CASSFRDRDRSDTQYF
-	TRBV5-1	TRBD2	TRBJ2-1	TGCGCCAGCAGCCCCCTCGGACTAGCGGGATTGAGCTCCTACAATGAGCAGTTCTTC	CASSPLGLAGLSSYNEQFF
-	TRBV7-2	-	TRBJ2-3	TGTGCCAGCAGCTTAGGCGGGGCAGATACGCAGTATTTT	CASSLGGADTQYF
-	TRBV7-2	TRBD1	TRBJ2-2	TGTGCCAGCAGCCCCGGGACAGGCATCACCGGGGAGCTGTTTTTT	CASSPGTGITGELFF
-	TRBV11-1	-	TRBJ2-5	TGTGCCAGCAGCTTCAGGATCCAAGAGACCCAGTACTTC	CASSFRIQETQYF
-	TRBV2	-	TRBJ1-4	TGTGCCAGCAATCAGGGGTCCGCAACTAATGAAAAACTGTTTTTT	CASNQGSATNEKLFF
-	TRBV18	TRBD2	TRBJ2-5	TGTGCCAGCTCACCATTGGAACTAGCGGGAGGAGGCCAAGAGACCCAGTACTTC	CASSPLELAGGGQETQYF
once	TRBV27	TRBD2	TRBJ2-3	TGTGCCAGCAGTTCCAGGGAGGGAGATACGCAGTATTTT	CASSSREGDTQYF
-	TRBV6-6	-	TRBJ1-5	TGTGCCAGCTCACCCGGTCAGCCCCAGCATTTT	CASSPGQPQHF
-	TRBV5-1	TRBD1	TRBJ1-5	TGCGCCAGCAGCCCAAGGACAGGGAATGATCAGCCCCAGCATTTT	CASSPRTGNDQPQHF
-	TRBV7-2	TRBD1	TRBJ1-2	TGTGCCAGCAGCCCTCGACAGGGGTCTAACTATGGCTACACCTTC	CASSPRQGSNYGYTF
-	TRBV29-1	TRBD1	TRBJ2-6	TGCAGCGTCGGACAGGGGCCCTCTGGGGCCAACGTCCTGACTTTC	CSVGQGPSGANVLTF
-	TRBV10-3	-	TRBJ1-1	TGTGCCATCAGTGAGTCGAGTTTCCGCGGGGACACTGAAGCTTTCTTT	CAISESSFRGDTEAFF
-	TRBV27	-	TRBJ1-6	TGTGCCAGCAGTTTATCGATCGGTAATTCACCCCTCCACTTT	CASSLSIGNSPLHF
-	TRBV19	-	TRBJ2-5	TGTGCCAGTAGTACCCCTGGGGGAGGCCAAGAGACCCAGTACTTC	CASSTPGGGQETQYF
-	TRBV24-1	TRBD2	TRBJ2-3	TGTGCCACCAGAGCGGGAGGACGGCATGATACGCAGTATTTT	CATRAGGRHDTQYF
-	TRBV7-9	-	TRBJ2-7	TGTGCCAGCAGCCCGACAGGACCCGTCTACGAGCAGTACTTC	CASSPTGPVYEQYF
-	TRBV10-3	-	TRBJ1-2	TGTGCCATCAGTGGGAAATCTGGGTTCGGGTATGGCTACACCTTC	CAISGKSGFGYGYTF
-	TRBV5-6	-	TRBJ1-2	TGTGCCAGCAGCGCCGTGGAGGGGTGGAGTGGCTACACCTTC	CASSAVEGWSGYTF
many	TRBV5-6	TRBD1	TRBJ1-1	TGTGCCAGCAGCCGGGGGACAGGGACATGGGGCGTGAACACTGAAGCTTTCTTT	CASSRGTGTWGVNTEAFF
-	TRBV9	-	TRBJ1-2	TGTGCCAGCAGCTCGGGTGTAAATGGCTACACCTTC	CASSSGVNGYTF
-	TRBV5-1	-	TRBJ1-4	TGCGCCAGCAGGACAGCAACTAATGAAAAACTGTTTTTT	CASRTATNEKLFF
-	TRBV12-3/TRBV12-4	TRBD1	TRBJ1-1	TGTGCCAGCAGTTACAGGGGGAGCACTGAAGCTTTCTTT	CASSYRGSTEAFF
-	TRBV29-1	TRBD1	TRBJ1-2	TGCAGCGTTCTTCCTCGGACAGGGGGTGGGGATTCGTATGGCTACACCTTC	CSVLPRTGGGDSYGYTF
-	TRBV18	TRBD2	TRBJ2-7	TGTGCCAGCTCACCCAACATTAGGACTAGCGGGAGGGCCCGCGGGGAGCAGTACTTC	CASSPNIRTSGRARGEQYF
-	TRBV4-3	-	TRBJ1-2	TGCGCCAGCAGCCAAGATTGGGAGGGCTATGGCTACACCTTC	CASSQDWEGYGYTF
-	TRBV30	TRBD2	TRBJ2-3	TGTGCCTGGAGTGCCGGACTAGCGGGGGGCACAGATACGCAGTATTTT	CAWSAGLAGGTDTQYF
-	TRBV2	-	TRBJ2-7	TGTGCCAGCGGGAAGCTGACAGAAGGGGACGAGCAGTACTTC	CASGKLTEGDEQYF
many	TRBV7-2	-	TRBJ2-2	TGTGCCAGCAGCCCCGACACCAACACCGGGGAGCTGTTTTTT	CASSPDTNTGELFF
-	TRBV6-5	TRBD1	TRBJ1-2	TGTGCCAGCAGTTACAGGGGGCCAGGGGGCTACACCTTC	CASSYRGPGGYTF
-	TRBV6-1	TRBD1	TRBJ1-4	TGTGCCAGCAGTGAAGAGGCAGGGGGTTATGAAAAACTGTTTTTT	CASSEEAGGYEKLFF
many	TRBV7-8	-	TRBJ1-2	TGTGCCAGCAGCTTAGTCAGTGGAGGGCTCTTAAACTATGGCTACACCTTC	CASSLVSGGLLNYGYTF
-	TRBV6-1	TRBD2	TRBJ2-2	TGTGCCAGCAGTGAAGTCGGGGGGGGAAACACCGGGGAGCTGTTTTTT	CASSEVGGGNTGELFF
-	TRBV7-6	-	TRBJ1-1	TGTGCCAGCAGCTTAAGCGTGAACACTGAAGCTTTCTTT	CASSLSVNTEAFF
-	TRBV4-1	-	TRBJ2-2	TGCGCCAGCAGCCAAGTCCCCGATCCGGGGACCGGGGAGCTGTTTTTT	CASSQVPDPGTGELFF
-	TRBV5-6	TRBD2	TRBJ2-7	TGTGCCAGCAGCTCTGCGACGGGACTAGCGGGACCCCTCGAGCAGTACTTC	CASSSATGLAGPLEQYF
-	TRBV30	TRBD1	TRBJ2-5	TGTGCCTGGAGTGCGGACAGGGTCGGCACCCAGTACTTC	CAWSADRVGTQYF
few	TRBV7-9	-	TRBJ1-1	TGTGCCAGCAGCTTAGCGTCCCAATTTGAAGCTTTCTTT	CASSLASQFEAFF
-	TRBV2	TRBD1	TRBJ2-7	TGTGCCAGCAGCCCCACCCGGACAGGGGGCTACGAGCAGTACTTC	CASSPTRTGGYEQYF
-	TRBV28	TRBD1	TRBJ1-2	TGTGCCAGCAGTTTACCGGGAACCTTACAGGGGGCAGATGGCTACACCTTC	CASSLPGTLQGADGYTF
many	TRBV27	-	TRBJ2-2	TGTGCCAGCAGTCCTCTAGACACCGGGGAGCTGTTTTTT	CASSPLDTGELFF
few	TRBV10-3	TRBD2	TRBJ2-1	TGTGCCACCGCCCCTGGCGGGAGCTACAATGAGCAGTTCTTC	CATAPGGSYNEQFF
once	TRBV27	TRBD1	TRBJ2-6	TGTGCCAGCAGTTTAAGGTCGAAGACAGGGGGCTGGTCTGGGGCCAACGTCCTGACTTTC	CASSLRSKTGGWSGANVLTF
many	TRBV11-3	-	TRBJ2-3	TGTGCCAGCAGCTCACCTCCGGGGTATACGCAGTATTTT	CASSSPPGYTQYF
-	TRBV25-1	TRBD2	TRBJ2-5	TGTGCCAGCAGCGGAACCCGGCGGGAGGGGGAAGAGACCCAGTACTTC	CASSGTRREGEETQYF
-	TRBV7-2	-	TRBJ2-3	TGTGCCAGCAGCTTAGTAGCGGACCCTAGCACAGATACGCAGTATTTT	CASSLVADPSTDTQYF
few	TRBV6-2/TRBV6-3	TRBD1	TRBJ1-2	TGTGCCAGCAGTTACTCGAAGGACAGGGGAGACTATGGCTACACCTTC	CASSYSKDRGDYGYTF
-	TRBV4-1	TRBD1	TRBJ2-7	TGCGCCAGCAGCCAGGGACAGGGATCCTACGAGCAGTACTTC	CASSQGQGSYEQYF
once	TRBV19	TRBD1	TRBJ1-5	TGTGCCAGTAGTCGTGGACAGGGTTACAATCAGCCCCAGCATTTT	CASSRGQGYNQPQHF
-	TRBV5-6	TRBD1	TRBJ1-5	TGTGCCAGCAGCCCCGGGACAGGGCTAAGGAATCAGCCCCAGCATTTT	CASSPGTGLRNQPQHF
-	TRBV18	-	TRBJ2-5	TGTGCCAGCTCCCCGTACCAAGAGACCCAGTACTTC	CASSPYQETQYF
-	TRBV20-1	-	TRBJ1-3	TGCAGTGCTAGTGGGCATCGTGGCTCTGGAAACACCATATATTTT	CSASGHRGSGNTIYF
many	TRBV6-6	-	TRBJ2-7	TGTGCCAGCGAAAGGGACATCTCCTCCGAGCAGTACTTC	CASERDISSEQYF
-	TRBV29-1	-	TRBJ2-1	TGCAGCGTCCTCATACAGGGTGGAGGTGAGCAGTTCTTC	CSVLIQGGGEQFF
once	TRBV6-5	-	TRBJ2-1	TGTGCCAGCAGTTACGGTGGGGGGGCCGGTAATGAGCAGTTCTTC	CASSYGGGAGNEQFF
-	TRBV4-1	-	TRBJ2-1	TGCGCCAGCAGCCCCCTAGGCGGCTCTTACAATGAGCAGTTCTTC	CASSPLGGSYNEQFF